These 8 T cell receptor beta chains came from one sample sequenced in a study of OX40 agonist ivuxolimab in advanced cancers. TCRdb keeps only in-frame clones here, not all; method: immunoSEQ multiplex PCR. This repertoire shows 94,000 or so clones, under 90% found once; its top ten account for 1.1%. The material sequenced was CD4+ or CD8+ T cells sorted from blood, taken in a trial of the OX40 agonist ivuxolimab. These TCRs come from an adult with an advanced solid tumor such as melanoma, head and neck, liver or kidney cancer.

This sequence joins TRBV5-4 and TRBJ2-5; D gene unclear. Deletions cut 3 bases from V and 1 base from J, with 10 bases between. There are 14 residues in the CDR3. Germline lookup yields CDR1 SGHNT and CDR2 YYREEE (reference sequence). In DNA, the CDR3 is TGTGCCAGCAGCTCGTACACGGCCCAAGAGACCCAGTACTTC. Encoded protein: CASSSYTAQETQYF.

CDR3 sequence reads: CATSRDGQDYGYTF. The CDR3 coding sequence is TGTGCCACCAGCAGAGATGGGCAGGATTATGGCTACACCTTC. This chain joins TRBV15 and TRBJ1-2; D unresolved. The V end was cut by 0 bases, the J end by 5 bases, with 10 bases between. The germline V gene encodes CDR1 LNHNV and CDR2 YYDKDF (reference sequence). This CDR3 contains 14 residues.

This chain links TRBV7-2 with TRBJ2-1, with D possibly TRBD1 on 5 matching bases. V lost 0 bases, J lost 7 bases, and 10 bases lay in between. Germline loops: CDR1 SGHTA, CDR2 FQGNSA. The CDR3 loop spans 14 amino acids. The CDR3 reads CASSLAPGNNEQFF. For the CDR3, the DNA is TGTGCCAGCAGCTTAGCGCCAGGGAATAATGAGCAGTTCTTC.

The chain is built from TRBV18 and TRBJ2-3, with D unresolved. With 1 base removed from V and 4 bases from J, the gap between germline ends came to 6 bases. From germline, CDR1 is KGHSH and CDR2 LQKENI. The CDR3 contains 13 residues. The CDR3 region has the DNA TGTGCCAGCTCACCACTTGGGGCAGATACGCAGTATTTT. As protein: CASSPLGADTQYF.

This clone appeared a few times. This chain uses TRBV7-2 with TRBJ1-4; no firm D call. Trimming took 3 bases from V and 5 from J, leaving 10 bases between them. The CDR3 sequence is 14 residues long. Germline CDR1 is SGHTA and CDR2 is FQGNSA. The CDR3 reads CASSFAGKNEKLFF. CDR3 bases: TGTGCCAGCAGCTTCGCCGGGAAAAATGAAAAACTGTTTTTT.

The chain joins TRBV11-2 to TRBJ2-4; perhaps TRBD1 as D (7 bases). The length of the CDR3 is 16 residues. CDR1 is SGHAT and CDR2 is FQNNGV in the germline V gene. V dropped 5 bases and J dropped 0 bases, with 14 bases sitting between them. The CDR3 coding sequence is TGTGCCAGCAGCCGGGGGACAGAGCTAGCCAAAAACATTCAGTACTTC. Protein: CASSRGTELAKNIQYF.

The genes are TRBV5-1 and TRBJ1-2; TRBD1 might be the D (6 bases). V shed 0 bases and J shed 4 bases, with 13 bases lying between them. The germline gives CDR1 SGHRS, CDR2 YFSETQ. This CDR3 region has 15 residues. The CDR3: CASSLVAGEGYGYTF. The CDR3 DNA sequence: TGCGCCAGCAGCTTGGTGGCAGGGGAAGGCTATGGCTACACCTTC.

The rearrangement joins TRBV19 to TRBJ2-3, with 9 bases that match TRBD1. The V segment lost 4 bases and the J segment 5 bases; nucleotides outside the gene matches: 7. The CDR3 is 15 residues long. Germline values: CDR1 LNHDA, CDR2 SQIVND (reference sequence). The CDR3 nucleotides read TGTGCCAGTAGTAAGGACAGGGGAGTGGAAGATACGCAGTATTTT. Its translation is CASSKDRGVEDTQYF. Based on the CDR3 plus reference TRBV19 and TRBJ2-3, the full variable domain is DGGITQSPKYLFRKEGQNVTLSCEQNLNHDAMYWYRQDPGQGLRLIYYSQIVNDFQKGDIAEGYSVSREKKESFPLTVTSAQKNPTAFYLCASSKDRGVEDTQYFGPGTRLTVL.